Below, 27 T cell receptor beta chains from the same sample are listed, as sequenced in a study of follicular helper T cells after annual influenza vaccination. Time point denoted: 2015-2016 season, pre-vaccination. Clones were read by immunoSEQ multiplex PCR, and TCRdb kept only the in-frame ones, dropping some. The sample shows more than 9,500 clones, 80% of them seen only once. Sequencing was performed on CXCR5+ CD38- circulating T follicular helper cells from blood, taken on the day of influenza vaccination. Specified subset: circulating Tfh, non-naive CD4+CXCR5+PD-1+ (ICOS+CD38+ or ICOS-CD38-). The source of these receptors is an adult who received the influenza vaccine.

The rearrangement uses TRBV5-4 and TRBJ2-7; 12 nucleotides line up with TRBD2. This CDR3 is built from 16 residues. CDR1 and CDR2 from the germline V gene are SGHNT and YYREEE (reference sequence). J gave up 5 bases and V 3 bases, and 9 bases lay outside the gene matches. CDR3 in amino acids: CASSSASGGAEDEQYF. CDR3 nucleotides: TGTGCCAGCAGCTCTGCTAGCGGGGGGGCCGAGGACGAGCAGTACTTC.

The rearrangement uses TRBV5-1 and TRBJ2-3, with D unclear. The CDR3 length is 15 residues. Trimming shortened V by 0 bases and J by 6 bases, and 14 bases separated the two germline ends. Germline V gene sequence: CDR1 SGHRS, CDR2 YFSETQ. For the CDR3, the DNA is TGCGCCAGCAGCTTGGCGTCTAGTCTTTGGGATACGCAGTATTTT. Its protein is CASSLASSLWDTQYF.

The chain uses TRBV11-2 and TRBJ2-5; D possibly uses TRBD1 or TRBD2 (5 bases each). In germline, CDR1 is SGHAT, CDR2 FQNNGV. This CDR3 region has 14 residues. V was clipped by 4 bases and J by 0 bases, with 9 bases between them. The chain's CDR3 is CASSYGTNQETQYF. DNA for the CDR3: TGTGCCAGCAGCTACGGGACCAACCAAGAGACCCAGTACTTC. The whole variable domain, remainder taken from reference TRBV11-2 and TRBJ2-5, is EAGVAQSPRYKIIEKRQSVAFWCNPISGHATLYWYQQILGQGPKLLIQFQNNGVVDDSQLPKDRFSAERLKGVDSTLKIQPAKLEDSAVYLCASSYGTNQETQYFGPGTRLLVL.

The rearrangement joins TRBV5-4 to TRBJ2-7, with TRBD2 identical over 7 bases. Germline-derived CDR1 and CDR2 are SGHNT and YYREEE (reference sequence). The CDR3 has 16 amino acids. V lost 4 bases, J lost 3 bases, and 13 bases stayed unmatched. Here the CDR3 reads CASSAFGSGGFYEQYF. CDR3 sequence (DNA): TGTGCCAGCAGCGCATTCGGATCGGGGGGATTCTACGAGCAGTACTTC.

This chain connects TRBV5-1 to TRBJ2-7; 12 bases line up with TRBD1. Germline lookup yields CDR1 SGHRS and CDR2 YFSETQ. The V segment lost 4 bases and the J segment 4 bases; nucleotides outside the gene matches: 12. The CDR3 length is 17 residues. In DNA, the CDR3 is TGCGCCAGCAGCCCGGTAGCCCCGGGACAGGGGGCGTACGAGCAGTACTTC. Its protein product is CASSPVAPGQGAYEQYF.

This clone was counted once. The chain links TRBV7-2 to TRBJ2-2; no definite D call. With 3 bases removed from V and 4 bases from J, the gap between germline ends came to 6 bases. The CDR3 has 13 residues. CDR1 and CDR2 (germline): SGHTA, FQGNSA. DNA of the CDR3: TGTGCCAGCAGCTTGGATGGCACCGGGGAGCTGTTTTTT. Its translation: CASSLDGTGELFF.

J is TRBJ2-3 and V is TRBV18, with D possibly being TRBD1 (5 bases). The CDR3 runs to 13 residues. V lost 7 bases and J lost 2, with 10 bases in between. Per the germline V gene, CDR1 is KGHSH and CDR2 is LQKENI. CDR3: CASLGRTTDTQYF. The CDR3 DNA follows: TGTGCCAGCTTGGGGCGGACCACAGATACGCAGTATTTT.

The chain employs TRBV5-1 and TRBJ2-1, with D possibly being TRBD2 (7 bases). Trimming removed 6 bases at V and 0 bases at J, with 22 bases between. The CDR3 extends over 18 amino acids. From germline, CDR1 is SGHRS and CDR2 YFSETQ. CDR3 nucleotide sequence: TGCGCCAGCACCTGGGGGGGCTACGAAAGTAGCTCCTACAATGAGCAGTTCTTC. It codes for CASTWGGYESSSYNEQFF.

The genes are TRBV30 and TRBJ2-7, with D possibly matching TRBD2 (6 bases). The CDR3 spans 12 residues. CDR1 is GTSNPN, CDR2 SVGIG, per germline (reference sequence). Deletions cut 3 bases from V and 4 bases from J, with 10 bases between. As DNA, the CDR3 is TGTGCCTGGAGGGAGGGTGGTTACGAGCAGTACTTC. As protein: CAWREGGYEQYF.

CDR3 DNA: TGCGCCAGCAGCCAAGACAGGGAGGGTCAGCCCCAGCATTTT. It yields the protein CASSQDREGQPQHF. This chain joins TRBV10-2 and TRBJ1-5; TRBD1 agrees at 7 bases. Per the germline V gene, CDR1 is WSHSY and CDR2 is SAAADI. The CDR3 loop spans 14 amino acids. V lost 6 bases and J lost 6; bases outside the gene matches: 8.

This clone has a handful of counts. This rearrangement joins TRBV5-1 to TRBJ2-3; 9 bases map to TRBD1. Losses at the gene ends were 4 bases for V and 5 bases for J; bases not matched to a gene: 8. The length of the CDR3 is 15 residues. The germline V gene has CDR1 SGHRS and CDR2 YFSETQ. The CDR3 DNA is TGCGCCAGCAGCCCCGGGACAGGGACAGGAGATACGCAGTATTTT. Residues: CASSPGTGTGDTQYF. Supplemented by reference TRBV5-1 and TRBJ2-3, the full variable domain reads KAGVTQTPRYLIKTRGQQVTLSCSPISGHRSVSWYQQTPGQGLQFLFEYFSETQRNKGNFPGRFSGRQFSNSRSEMNVSTLELGDSALYLCASSPGTGTGDTQYFGPGTRLTVL.

For the CDR3, the DNA is TGTGCCAGCAGCCAAGGACAGGGGGGTCGTGAGCAGTACTTC. Protein product: CASSQGQGGREQYF. The chain recombines TRBV7-2 with TRBJ2-5, with 10 bases identical to TRBD1. The germline gives CDR1 SGHTA, CDR2 FQGNSA. With V trimmed by 5 bases and J by 11 bases, 11 bases remained unmatched. This CDR3 has 14 amino acids.

CDR3 in DNA: TGTGCCAGCAGCCCAGCTGGCTATAATTCACCCCTCCACTTT. It is translated as CASSPAGYNSPLHF. The chain couples TRBV7-2 to TRBJ1-6; D is unclear. Germline CDR1 and CDR2: SGHTA and FQGNSA. The germline V and J ends were trimmed by 5 bases and 3 bases, with 8 bases remaining between them. CDR3 length equals 14 residues.

This clone was counted a few times. The chain uses TRBV18 and TRBJ1-6; 8 bases match TRBD1. There are 14 residues in the CDR3. V was clipped by 6 bases and J by 7 bases; unmatched bases: 5. CDR1 KGHSH and CDR2 LQKENI come from the germline V gene. The DNA of the CDR3 is TGTGCCAGCTCCCCCGGGACAGGCAATTCACCCCTCCACTTT. This codes for CASSPGTGNSPLHF.

The chain couples TRBV5-1 to TRBJ2-2, with D possibly TRBD2 on 6 matching bases. The CDR3 totals 16 residues. Germline V gives CDR1 SGHRS, CDR2 YFSETQ. The V end lost 4 bases, the J end lost 0 bases, and 13 bases lay between the germline ends. CDR3 coding DNA: TGCGCCAGCAGCATAATAGCGGTTACGAACACCGGGGAGCTGTTTTTT. As protein: CASSIIAVTNTGELFF.

The chain combines TRBV18 with TRBJ1-1; 7 bases map to TRBD1. V trimming: 5 bases; J trimming: 3 bases; junction bases outside the gene matches: 3. CDR1 KGHSH and CDR2 LQKENI come from the germline V gene. The CDR3 has 13 amino acids. CDR3 nucleotide sequence: TGTGCCAGCTCATATGACAGGGACACTGAAGCTTTCTTT. Encoded protein: CASSYDRDTEAFF.

The rearrangement joins TRBV6-5 to TRBJ2-2; D remains ambiguous. Germline loops: CDR1 MNHEY, CDR2 SVGAGI. The V end was cut by 3 bases, the J end by 3 bases, with 8 bases between. CDR3 length equals 14 residues. In nucleotides, the CDR3 is TGTGCCAGCAGTTATGGGATGGACACCGGGGAGCTGTTTTTT. This sequence encodes CASSYGMDTGELFF.

The V and J genes are TRBV18 and TRBJ2-7; 7 bases match TRBD1. The CDR3 totals 14 residues. Germline loops: CDR1 KGHSH, CDR2 LQKENI. The trim removed 3 bases at V and 5 bases at J, leaving 7 bases unmatched. The CDR3 coding sequence is TGTGCCAGCTCACCGGACAGGAATGGGGACGAGCAGTACTTC. This codes for CASSPDRNGDEQYF. The entire variable domain, with the rest obtained from reference TRBV18 and TRBJ2-7, is as follows: NAGVMQNPRHLVRRRGQEARLRCSPMKGHSHVYWYRQLPEEGLKFMVYLQKENIIDESGMPKERFSAEFPKEGPSILRIQQVVRGDSAAYFCASSPDRNGDEQYFGPGTRLTVT.

J is TRBJ1-6 and V is TRBV7-2; 7 bases are a match to TRBD1. CDR3 length: 15 residues. Losses at the gene ends were 5 bases for V and 6 bases for J; bases not matched to a gene: 7. Germline loops: CDR1 SGHTA, CDR2 FQGNSA. The CDR3 sequence is CASSTQTGTNSPLHF. CDR3 DNA sequence: TGTGCCAGCAGCACGCAGACAGGGACTAATTCACCCCTCCACTTT.

The rearrangement links TRBV15 to TRBJ2-1; 8 positions agree with TRBD2. The germline CDR1 and CDR2 sequences are LNHNV and YYDKDF (reference sequence). There are 16 residues in the CDR3. V was clipped by 3 bases and J by 2 bases; unmatched bases: 6. The CDR3 loop reads CATSRERGRAYNEQFF. CDR3 DNA: TGTGCCACCAGCAGGGAGCGGGGGCGAGCCTACAATGAGCAGTTCTTC.

Worth noting for this clone: An end of the junction differs from the germline gene, which may be a read error. This sequence joins TRBV7-2 and TRBJ1-6, with TRBD1 as a possible D gene (6 bases). Germline V lookup: CDR1 SGHTA, CDR2 FQGNSA. The CDR3 is 13 residues long. CDR3 in DNA: TGTGCCAGCAACTTATACAGGGATTCACCCCTCCACTTT. Translation gives CASNLYRDSPLHF. The variable domain in full, with the rest retrieved from reference TRBV7-2 and TRBJ1-6, is GAGVSQSPSNKVTEKGKDVELRCDPISGHTALYWYRQSLGQGLEFLIYFQGNSAPDKSGLPSDRFSAERTGGSVSTLTIQRTQQEDSAVYLCASNLYRDSPLHFGNGTRLTVT.

The chain carries TRBV5-4 and TRBJ1-4; D is ambiguous. The V end lost 3 bases, the J end lost 6 bases, and 9 bases lay between the germline ends. CDR1 and CDR2 (germline): SGHNT, YYREEE (reference sequence). The CDR3 has 13 amino acids. CDR3 amino acids: CASSSLKDEKLFF. The CDR3 bases are TGTGCCAGCAGCTCCCTTAAGGATGAAAAACTGTTTTTT.

The chain joins TRBV6-1 to TRBJ1-5; D not resolved. CDR3 length equals 15 residues. The germline CDR1 and CDR2 sequences are MNHNS and SASEGT. V lost 6 bases and J lost 4, with 16 bases in between. CDR3 sequence (DNA): TGTGCCAGCAGGATTACCTTGATGGGGAATCAGCCCCAGCATTTT. Translation: CASRITLMGNQPQHF.

The chain combines TRBV19 with TRBJ1-5, with TRBD1 matching 9 bases. Germline CDR1 reads LNHDA; CDR2 reads SQIVND (reference sequence). The CDR3 is 18 residues long. With V trimmed by 4 bases and J by 2 bases, 12 bases remained unmatched. The CDR3 nucleotides read TGTGCCAGTAGTAAAAACATGGACAGGGGAGGTGGCAATCAGCCCCAGCATTTT. This encodes CASSKNMDRGGGNQPQHF.

The J gene is TRBJ2-5, the V gene TRBV7-8; 10 positions agree with TRBD1. Per the germline V gene, CDR1 is SGHVS and CDR2 is FQNEAQ. J lost 7 bases, V lost 4 bases, and 9 bases had no gene match. The CDR3 is made up of 15 amino acids. CDR3 in amino acids: CASSSRQGARGTQYF. In DNA form, the CDR3 reads TGTGCCAGCAGCTCAAGACAGGGGGCGAGGGGGACCCAGTACTTC. Full variable domain (outside the CDR3, taken from reference TRBV7-8 and TRBJ2-5): GAGVSQSPRYKVAKRGQDVALRCDPISGHVSLFWYQQALGQGPEFLTYFQNEAQLDKSGLPSDRFFAERPEGSVSTLKIQRTQQEDSAVYLCASSSRQGARGTQYFGPGTRLLVL.

The V and J genes are TRBV5-8 and TRBJ1-1, with D maybe TRBD1 (5 bases). Trimming stripped 6 bases from V and 1 base from J, with 10 bases between. The germline gives CDR1 SGHTS, CDR2 YDEGEE. CDR3 size: 13 residues. CDR3 in DNA: TGTGCCAGCAACCTCGACAGGAACACTGAAGCTTTCTTT. Protein product: CASNLDRNTEAFF.

The chain uses TRBV18 and TRBJ2-7, with 8 positions matching TRBD1. The CDR3 loop spans 16 amino acids. The germline V gene encodes CDR1 KGHSH and CDR2 LQKENI. Trimming at V came to 4 bases and at J to 0 bases, leaving 8 bases not matched to a gene. CDR3 sequence (DNA): TGTGCCAGCTCACGTACAGGGGGGCTTAGCTCCTACGAGCAGTACTTC. Protein product: CASSRTGGLSSYEQYF.